Below are 16 T cell receptor beta chains sequenced from a single sample in a study of PD-1 blockade in classical Hodgkin lymphoma. All patients experienced relapse after autologous stem cell transplantation, and brentuximab vedotin exposure was variable. Generated by immunoSEQ multiplex PCR, the TCRdb table keeps only in-frame clones and is missing some. The data hold 40,000 or so clones, with 70% to 90% observed a single time. The sequencing used peripheral blood mononuclear cells (PBMCs), collected before the second cycle of nivolumab. The receptors were gathered from a human donor with classical Hodgkin lymphoma.

This clone showed up just once. The V call is TRBV29-1, the J call TRBJ2-5, with TRBD2 identical over 14 bases. CDR1 and CDR2 (germline): SQVTM, ANQGSEA. Trimming removed 0 bases from V and 5 bases from J; junction bases left unmatched: 11. The CDR3 length is 18 residues. The CDR3 bases are TGCAGCGTTGAAGATCCGGGGGGACTAGCGGGAGATCGGGAGACCCAGTACTTC. It is translated as CSVEDPGGLAGDRETQYF.

The chain is built from TRBV6-1 and TRBJ1-2; TRBD1 agrees at 10 bases. V was pared by 6 bases and J by 8 bases, with 12 bases of the junction left unmatched. Germline CDR1 is MNHNS and CDR2 is SASEGT. This CDR3 comprises 15 residues. The CDR3 here is CASRIGQGVDRGYTF. The CDR3, as DNA: TGTGCCAGCAGGATTGGACAGGGGGTGGATAGGGGCTACACCTTC.

The chain has TRBV19 and TRBJ1-4, with D possibly matching TRBD1 (5 bases). Germline CDR1 is LNHDA and CDR2 is SQIVND (reference sequence). The CDR3 length is 16 residues. The ends were cut back, 0 bases at V and 7 bases at J, with 15 bases in the middle. The CDR3 here is CASSIDLTERREKLFF. The CDR3 DNA reads as TGTGCCAGTAGTATAGATCTGACAGAAAGACGTGAAAAACTGTTTTTT.

The rearrangement joins TRBV10-3 to TRBJ2-1, with D unclear. The CDR3 sequence is 16 residues long. Germline V CDR1 and CDR2: ENHRY, SYGVKD. Between the trimmed V and J ends, which lost 2 bases and 6 bases, there was a span of 17 bases. CDR3 sequence reads: CAISETQASMANEQFF. The CDR3 DNA reads TGTGCCATCAGTGAGACTCAAGCAAGTATGGCCAATGAGCAGTTCTTC.

As for this clone: The junction differs from germline at one of its ends, possibly a read error. The rearrangement links TRBV4-2 to TRBJ2-3; 11 nucleotides line up with TRBD2. CDR3 size: 18 residues. Germline V gene lookup returns CDR1 LGHNA and CDR2 YNFKEQ. The CDR3 DNA reads TGTGCCAGCAACCAAGAGGTACTAGCGGGAGTCGGCGCAGATACGCAGTATTTT. Residues: CASNQEVLAGVGADTQYF.

The table lists this clone with a few counts. The chain carries TRBV29-1 and TRBJ1-1; 7 bases match TRBD1. Germline assignment: CDR1 SQVTM and CDR2 ANQGSEA. This CDR3 has 12 amino acids. With 7 bases clipped from V and 3 bases from J, the junction kept 5 bases outside the gene matches. The CDR3 region has the DNA TGCAGCGGTTGGGACAGCGACACTGAAGCTTTCTTT. It translates to CSGWDSDTEAFF.

The chain carries TRBV6-1 and TRBJ2-5; D is unclear. The germline V and J ends were trimmed by 4 bases and 5 bases, with 17 bases remaining between them. The CDR3 is made up of 15 amino acids. CDR1 and CDR2 from the germline V gene are MNHNS and SASEGT. CDR3 coding DNA: TGTGCCAGCAGTGGGCAACCTGTCTCTGCGGAGACCCAGTACTTC. Residues: CASSGQPVSAETQYF.

This chain uses TRBV6-5 with TRBJ1-6; perhaps TRBD1 as D (5 bases). Trimming stripped 0 bases from V and 10 bases from J, with 7 bases between. There are 13 residues in the CDR3. Germline CDR1 is MNHEY and CDR2 is SVGAGI. The CDR3 reads CASSYSWGSPLHF. The CDR3 DNA reads TGTGCCAGCAGTTACTCGTGGGGGTCACCCCTCCACTTT.

The chain recombines TRBV5-6 with TRBJ2-7; 7 nucleotides line up with TRBD1. With V trimmed by 0 bases and J by 2 bases, 5 bases remained unmatched. Germline assignment: CDR1 SGHDT and CDR2 YYEEEE. This CDR3 comprises 15 residues. The CDR3 is CASSLGTGFTYEQYF. The CDR3 DNA reads TGTGCCAGCAGCTTGGGGACAGGCTTCACCTACGAGCAGTACTTC.

A single count supports this clone. The V gene is TRBV9, the J gene TRBJ2-1, with TRBD2 identical over 9 bases. The CDR3 extends over 20 amino acids. Germline trimming cut 3 bases from V and 4 bases from J; bases unmatched to any gene: 20. The germline V gene has CDR1 SGDLS and CDR2 YYNGEE. CDR3 in DNA: TGTGCCAGCAGCGCCCGAGTCGGGGTTAGCGGGGGTATTAGGTACAATGAGCAGTTCTTC. Encoded protein: CASSARVGVSGGIRYNEQFF.

This chain joins TRBV27 and TRBJ2-3; D is perhaps TRBD1 (7 bases). Germline V lookup: CDR1 MNHEY, CDR2 SMNVEV (reference sequence). The CDR3 totals 15 residues. Trimming took off 3 bases at V and 3 bases at J, with 13 bases between the two ends. This CDR3 is CASSFWRGLTDTQYF. CDR3 nucleotides: TGTGCCAGCAGTTTTTGGAGGGGGCTAACAGATACGCAGTATTTT.

The chain is built from TRBV5-4 and TRBJ2-5; no definite D call. The CDR3 runs to 16 residues. V gave up 0 bases and J gave up 6 bases, with 18 bases separating them. CDR1 is SGHNT, CDR2 YYREEE, per germline (reference sequence). CDR3 protein: CASSLGQTDPRKTQYF. The CDR3 DNA reads TGTGCCAGCAGCTTGGGCCAGACCGATCCAAGAAAGACCCAGTACTTC.

The rearrangement uses TRBV2 and TRBJ2-1, with D possibly matching TRBD2 (5 bases). The germline CDR1 and CDR2 sequences are SNHLY and FYNNEI. Deletions cut 11 bases from V and 6 bases from J, with 26 bases between. The CDR3 runs 16 residues. The CDR3 bases are TGTGCCGGCGGCGGACTCCGTACTCGGAATATCAATGAGCAGTTCTTC. As protein: CAGGGLRTRNINEQFF.

This clone was recorded only once. The chain joins TRBV6-1 to TRBJ1-6; possibly TRBD1 for D (6 bases). V was clipped by 11 bases and J by 15 bases, with 11 bases between them. The CDR3 runs 9 residues. Germline V gives CDR1 MNHNS, CDR2 SASEGT. The CDR3 sequence: CAAGAHLHF. In DNA, the CDR3 is TGTGCCGCGGGGGCCCACCTCCACTTT.

The gene calls are TRBV5-8 and TRBJ2-1; the D is unclear. V lost 0 bases to trimming and J lost 0 bases, with 10 bases between them. Germline V lookup: CDR1 SGHTS, CDR2 YDEGEE. The CDR3 covers 16 residues. The CDR3 spells CASSLEGISSYNEQFF. DNA for the CDR3: TGTGCCAGCAGCTTGGAGGGAATAAGCTCCTACAATGAGCAGTTCTTC.

V gene TRBV19 combines with J gene TRBJ2-1; 7 bases are shared with TRBD2. Germline trimming cut 3 bases from V and 6 bases from J; bases unmatched to any gene: 8. CDR3 length: 15 amino acids. Germline CDR1 is LNHDA and CDR2 is SQIVND (reference sequence). The CDR3 here is CASSIRLAASNEQFF. For the CDR3, the DNA is TGTGCCAGTAGTATCAGGCTAGCGGCATCCAATGAGCAGTTCTTC.